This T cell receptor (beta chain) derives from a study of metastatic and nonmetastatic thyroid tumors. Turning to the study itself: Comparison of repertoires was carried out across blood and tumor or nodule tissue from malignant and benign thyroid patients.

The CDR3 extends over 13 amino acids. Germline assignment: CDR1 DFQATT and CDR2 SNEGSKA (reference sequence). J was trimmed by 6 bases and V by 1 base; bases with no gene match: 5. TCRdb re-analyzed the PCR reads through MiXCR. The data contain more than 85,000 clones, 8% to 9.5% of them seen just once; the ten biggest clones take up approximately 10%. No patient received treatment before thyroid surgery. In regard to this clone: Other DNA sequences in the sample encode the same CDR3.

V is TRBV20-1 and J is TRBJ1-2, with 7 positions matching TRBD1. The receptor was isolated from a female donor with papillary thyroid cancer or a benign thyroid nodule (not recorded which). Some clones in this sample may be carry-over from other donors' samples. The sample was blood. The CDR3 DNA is TGCAGTGCTAGAGGCACTCAGGGGGATGGCTACACCTTC. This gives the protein CSARGTQGDGYTF.